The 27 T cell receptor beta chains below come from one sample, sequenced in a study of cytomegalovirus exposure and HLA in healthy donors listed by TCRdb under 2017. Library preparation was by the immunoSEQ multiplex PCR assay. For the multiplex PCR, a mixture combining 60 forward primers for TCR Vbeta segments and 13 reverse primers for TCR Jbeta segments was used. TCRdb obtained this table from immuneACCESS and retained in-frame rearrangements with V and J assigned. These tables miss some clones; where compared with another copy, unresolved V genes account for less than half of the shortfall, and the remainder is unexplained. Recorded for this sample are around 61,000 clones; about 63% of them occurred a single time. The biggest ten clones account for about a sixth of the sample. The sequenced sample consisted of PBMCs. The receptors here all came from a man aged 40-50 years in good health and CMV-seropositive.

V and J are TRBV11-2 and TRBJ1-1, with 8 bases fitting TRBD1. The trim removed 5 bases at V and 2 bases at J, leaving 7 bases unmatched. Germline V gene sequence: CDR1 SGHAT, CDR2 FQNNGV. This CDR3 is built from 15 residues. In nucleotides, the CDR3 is TGTGCCAGCAGCGCCGTTGGGACAGGTAACACTGAAGCTTTCTTT. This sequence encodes CASSAVGTGNTEAFF.

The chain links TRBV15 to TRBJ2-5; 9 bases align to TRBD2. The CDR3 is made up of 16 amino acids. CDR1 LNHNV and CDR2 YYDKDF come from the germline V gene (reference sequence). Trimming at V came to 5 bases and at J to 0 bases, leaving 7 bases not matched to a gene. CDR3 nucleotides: TGTGCCACCAGCGCCCAAGCGGGAGGACACCAAGAGACCCAGTACTTC. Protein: CATSAQAGGHQETQYF.

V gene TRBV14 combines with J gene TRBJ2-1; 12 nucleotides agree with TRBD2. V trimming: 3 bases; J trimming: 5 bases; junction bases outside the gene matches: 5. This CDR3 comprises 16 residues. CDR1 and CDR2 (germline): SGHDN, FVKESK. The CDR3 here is CASSQVLAGGDNEQFF. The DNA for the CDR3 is TGTGCCAGCAGCCAGGTTCTAGCGGGGGGGGACAATGAGCAGTTCTTC.

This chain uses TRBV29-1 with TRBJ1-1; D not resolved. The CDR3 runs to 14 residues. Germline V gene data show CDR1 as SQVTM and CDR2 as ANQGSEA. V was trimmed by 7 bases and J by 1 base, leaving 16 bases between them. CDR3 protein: CSADYRQENTEAFF. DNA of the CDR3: TGCAGCGCTGATTACCGGCAGGAGAACACTGAAGCTTTCTTT.

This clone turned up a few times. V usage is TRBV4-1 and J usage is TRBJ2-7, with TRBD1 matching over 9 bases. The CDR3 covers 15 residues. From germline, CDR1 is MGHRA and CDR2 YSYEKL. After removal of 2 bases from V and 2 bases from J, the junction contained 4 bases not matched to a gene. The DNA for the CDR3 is TGCGCCAGCAGCCAACAAGGGACAGGGACCTACGAGCAGTACTTC. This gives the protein CASSQQGTGTYEQYF.

In DNA form, the CDR3 reads TGTGCCAGCAGTACGCTGTGGTACTCAGGGAAGTCAGATACGCAGTATTTT. This codes for CASSTLWYSGKSDTQYF. The chain links TRBV27 to TRBJ2-3; TRBD1 is a possible D gene (5 bases). This CDR3 comprises 17 residues. V lost 5 bases and J lost 4, with 22 bases in between. The germline gives CDR1 MNHEY, CDR2 SMNVEV (reference sequence).

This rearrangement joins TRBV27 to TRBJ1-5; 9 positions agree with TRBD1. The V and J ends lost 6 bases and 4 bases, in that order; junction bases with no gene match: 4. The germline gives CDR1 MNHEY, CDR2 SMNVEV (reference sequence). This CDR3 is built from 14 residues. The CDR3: CASSTGGRNQPQHF. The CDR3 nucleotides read TGTGCCAGCAGCACAGGGGGCAGAAATCAGCCCCAGCATTTT.

The CDR3 DNA is TGTGCCAGTACCCCGGGGGGAAACATGAACACTGAAGCTTTCTTT. Its translation: CASTPGGNMNTEAFF. The V call is TRBV19, the J call TRBJ1-1, with D possibly matching TRBD1 (5 bases). The CDR3 is made up of 15 amino acids. The V gene lost 7 bases and the J gene lost 0 bases, with 15 bases spanning the gap. Germline V CDR1 and CDR2: LNHDA, SQIVND (reference sequence).

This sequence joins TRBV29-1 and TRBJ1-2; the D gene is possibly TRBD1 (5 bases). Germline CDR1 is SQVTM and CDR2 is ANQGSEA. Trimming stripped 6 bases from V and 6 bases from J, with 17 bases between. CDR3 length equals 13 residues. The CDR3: CSVDGAQGDGYTF. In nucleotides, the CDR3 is TGCAGCGTCGACGGCGCCCAGGGTGATGGCTACACCTTC. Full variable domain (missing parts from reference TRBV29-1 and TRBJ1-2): SAVISQKPSRDICQRGTSLTIQCQVDSQVTMMFWYRQQPGQSLTLIATANQGSEATYESGFVIDKFPISRPNLTFSTLTVSNMSPEDSSIYLCSVDGAQGDGYTFGSGTRLTVV.

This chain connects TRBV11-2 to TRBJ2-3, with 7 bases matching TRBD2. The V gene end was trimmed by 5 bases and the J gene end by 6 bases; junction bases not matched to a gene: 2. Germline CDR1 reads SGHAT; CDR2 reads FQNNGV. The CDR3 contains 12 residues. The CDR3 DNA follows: TGTGCCAGCAGCCCAGCGGGGGATACGCAGTATTTT. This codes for CASSPAGDTQYF.

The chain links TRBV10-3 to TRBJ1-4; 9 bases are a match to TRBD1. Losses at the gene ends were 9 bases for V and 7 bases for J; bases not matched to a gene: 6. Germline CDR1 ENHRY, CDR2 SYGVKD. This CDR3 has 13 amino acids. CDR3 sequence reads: CAITGGEGEKLFF. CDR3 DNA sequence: TGTGCCATAACAGGGGGCGAGGGTGAAAAACTGTTTTTT.

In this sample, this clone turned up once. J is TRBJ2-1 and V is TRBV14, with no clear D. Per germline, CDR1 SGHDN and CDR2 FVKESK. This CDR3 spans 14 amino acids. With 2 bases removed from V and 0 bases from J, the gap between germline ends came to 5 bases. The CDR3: CASSQLSSYNEQFF. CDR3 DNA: TGTGCCAGCAGCCAATTGAGCTCCTACAATGAGCAGTTCTTC.

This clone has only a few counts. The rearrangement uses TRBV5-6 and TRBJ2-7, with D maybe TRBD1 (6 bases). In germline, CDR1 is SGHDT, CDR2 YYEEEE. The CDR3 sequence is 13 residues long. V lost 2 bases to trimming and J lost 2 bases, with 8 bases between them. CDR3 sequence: CASSFRTAYEQYF. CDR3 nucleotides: TGTGCCAGCAGCTTCAGGACAGCCTACGAGCAGTACTTC.

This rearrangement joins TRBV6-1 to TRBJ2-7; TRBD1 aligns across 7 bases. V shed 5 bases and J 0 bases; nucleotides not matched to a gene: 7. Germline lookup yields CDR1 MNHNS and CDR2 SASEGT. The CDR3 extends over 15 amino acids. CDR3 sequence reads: CASSPGQLGSYEQYF. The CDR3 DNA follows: TGTGCCAGCAGTCCGGGACAGTTGGGCTCCTACGAGCAGTACTTC.

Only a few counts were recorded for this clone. CDR3 coding DNA: TGCAGCGTTGAACCTCCGGGGGGGGCAGCCGGGATGGCGATCGATCAGCCCCAGCATTTT. It specifies CSVEPPGGAAGMAIDQPQHF. The chain employs TRBV29-1 and TRBJ1-5; D might be TRBD1 (6 bases). CDR3 size: 20 residues. Germline V lookup: CDR1 SQVTM, CDR2 ANQGSEA. V lost 2 bases, J lost 5 bases, and 31 bases lay in between.

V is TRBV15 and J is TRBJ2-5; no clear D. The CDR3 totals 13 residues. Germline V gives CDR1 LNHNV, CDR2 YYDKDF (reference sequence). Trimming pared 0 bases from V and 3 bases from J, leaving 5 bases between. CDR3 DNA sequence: TGTGCCACCAGCAGAGATCTTGAAGAGACCCAGTACTTC. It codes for CATSRDLEETQYF.

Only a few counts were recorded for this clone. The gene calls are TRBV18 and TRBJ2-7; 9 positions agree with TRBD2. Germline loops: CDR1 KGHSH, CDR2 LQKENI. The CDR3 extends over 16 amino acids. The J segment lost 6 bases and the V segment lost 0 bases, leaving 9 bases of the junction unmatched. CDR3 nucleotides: TGTGCCAGCTCACCACCCGGGACTAGCAATTTGTTCGAGCAGTACTTC. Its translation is CASSPPGTSNLFEQYF.

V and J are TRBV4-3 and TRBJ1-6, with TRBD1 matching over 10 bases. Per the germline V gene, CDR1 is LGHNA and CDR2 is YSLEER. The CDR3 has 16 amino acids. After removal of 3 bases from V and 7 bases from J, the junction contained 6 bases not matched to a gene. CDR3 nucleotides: TGCGCCAGCAGCCAGGACAGGGGGTGGGGAAATTCACCCCTCCACTTT. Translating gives CASSQDRGWGNSPLHF.

The CDR3 DNA follows: TGTGCCAGTAGTATAGCAGGCAGTTCTAACTATGGCTACACCTTC. Its translation is CASSIAGSSNYGYTF. This sequence joins TRBV19 and TRBJ1-2; D gene unclear. The length of the CDR3 is 15 residues. Trimming left V 1 base short and J 0 bases short, with 9 bases between. CDR1 and CDR2 from the germline V gene are LNHDA and SQIVND (reference sequence).

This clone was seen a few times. The CDR3 protein is CASSHRRLAGVKQYF. Written as DNA, the CDR3 is TGTGCCAGCAGCCATAGGAGACTAGCGGGGGTTAAGCAGTACTTC. The chain carries TRBV4-2 and TRBJ2-7; 12 bases are shared with TRBD2. Trimming cost V 3 bases and J 8 bases; bases outside gene matches: 8. The V gene's germline CDR1 is LGHNA and CDR2 YNFKEQ. CDR3 size: 15 residues.

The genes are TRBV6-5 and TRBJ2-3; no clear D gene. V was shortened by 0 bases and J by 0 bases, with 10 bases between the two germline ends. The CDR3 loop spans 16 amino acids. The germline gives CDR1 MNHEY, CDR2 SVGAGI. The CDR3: CASSYSPTSSTDTQYF. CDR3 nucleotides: TGTGCCAGCAGTTACTCCCCCACTTCTAGCACAGATACGCAGTATTTT.

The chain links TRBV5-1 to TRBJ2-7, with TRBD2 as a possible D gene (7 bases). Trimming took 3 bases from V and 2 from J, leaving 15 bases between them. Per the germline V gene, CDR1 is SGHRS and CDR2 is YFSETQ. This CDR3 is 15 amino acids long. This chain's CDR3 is CASSSSRGAAYEQYF. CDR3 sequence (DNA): TGCGCCAGCAGCTCCAGTCGGGGGGCAGCCTACGAGCAGTACTTC.

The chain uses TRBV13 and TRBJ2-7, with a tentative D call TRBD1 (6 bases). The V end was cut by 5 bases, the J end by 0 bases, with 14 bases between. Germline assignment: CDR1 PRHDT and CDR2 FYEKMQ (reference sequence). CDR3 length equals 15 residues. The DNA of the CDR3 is TGTGCCAGCAGCCACGCAGGGGCTCTCTCCTACGAGCAGTACTTC. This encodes CASSHAGALSYEQYF.

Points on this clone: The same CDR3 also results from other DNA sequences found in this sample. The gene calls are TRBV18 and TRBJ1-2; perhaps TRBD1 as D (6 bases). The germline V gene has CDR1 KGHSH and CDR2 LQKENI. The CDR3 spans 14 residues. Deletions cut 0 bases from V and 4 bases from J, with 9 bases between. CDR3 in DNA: TGTGCCAGCTCACCACCGGGACAAACCTATGGCTACACCTTC. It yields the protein CASSPPGQTYGYTF. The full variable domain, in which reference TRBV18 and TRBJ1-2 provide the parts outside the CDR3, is NAGVMQNPRHLVRRRGQEARLRCSPMKGHSHVYWYRQLPEEGLKFMVYLQKENIIDESGMPKERFSAEFPKEGPSILRIQQVVRGDSAAYFCASSPPGQTYGYTFGSGTRLTVV.

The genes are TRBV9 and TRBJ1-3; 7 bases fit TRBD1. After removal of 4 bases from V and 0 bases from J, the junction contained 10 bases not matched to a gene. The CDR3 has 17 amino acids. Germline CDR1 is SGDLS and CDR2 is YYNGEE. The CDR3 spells CASSSRGYRGSGNTIYF. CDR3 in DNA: TGTGCCAGCAGCTCACGGGGGTACAGGGGCTCTGGAAACACCATATATTTT.

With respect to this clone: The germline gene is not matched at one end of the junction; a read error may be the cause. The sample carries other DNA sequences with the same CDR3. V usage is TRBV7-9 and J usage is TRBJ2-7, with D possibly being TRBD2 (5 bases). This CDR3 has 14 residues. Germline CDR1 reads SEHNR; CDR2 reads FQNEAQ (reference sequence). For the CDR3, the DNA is TGCGCCAGCAGCTTTTCTCTTGGGAGCTACGAGCAGTACTTC. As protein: CASSFSLGSYEQYF.

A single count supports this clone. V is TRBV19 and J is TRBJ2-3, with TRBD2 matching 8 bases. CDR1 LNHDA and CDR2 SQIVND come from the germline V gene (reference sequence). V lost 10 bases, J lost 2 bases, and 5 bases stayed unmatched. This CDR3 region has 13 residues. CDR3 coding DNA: TGTGCCACCCGGGAGGGGACCACAGATACGCAGTATTTT. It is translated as CATREGTTDTQYF.